The T cell receptor beta chain under discussion was sequenced for a study of cytotoxic CD8 clonotypes in ibrutinib-treated CLL. Study-level results: Clonality grew at ibrutinib response; at progression, it decreased back toward baseline. Progressing patients had sampling times that differed from those of sustained-remission patients. At baseline, clonality was higher than in age-matched healthy donors and correlated with CD8+ counts.

Using immunoSEQ multiplex PCR, the repertoire was profiled, and TCRdb retains in-frame clones only, with some absent. This table holds around 160,000 clones, roughly 84% found once. V lost 1 base and J lost 2; bases outside the gene matches: 11. CDR1 SGHNT and CDR2 YENEEA come from the germline V gene. CDR3 size: 17 residues. Notes on this clone: What it recognizes is unknown.

The chain is built from TRBV11-3 and TRBJ2-7, with 7 positions matching TRBD2. This clonotype originated in a human donor with chronic lymphocytic leukemia. Here the sequenced sample was PBMCs, taken at disease progression, from a patient treated with ibrutinib. CDR3 sequence reads: CASSLVRTAGVTYEQYF. The DNA of the CDR3 is TGTGCCAGCAGCTTAGTACGGACCGCGGGAGTAACCTACGAGCAGTACTTC.